This TCR beta chain was sequenced in a study of PD-1 blockade in classical Hodgkin lymphoma. V lost 6 bases and J 4 bases, leaving 3 bases between the germline ends. CDR3 length: 11 amino acids. The V gene's germline CDR1 is KGHSH and CDR2 LQKENI. Sequencing was performed with immunoSEQ multiplex PCR; in TCRdb, only in-frame clones are kept and a portion is missing. The sample consists of roughly 70,000 clones, 93% of them appearing once. Noted time point: newly diagnosed, previously untreated cHL patient sample. This clonotype was sampled from a human donor with classical Hodgkin lymphoma. The chain employs TRBV18 and TRBJ2-2; no firm D call. The sequenced sample was peripheral blood mononuclear cells (PBMCs). CDR3 coding DNA: TGTGCCAGCTCTTTCACCGGGGAGCTGTTTTTT. It yields the protein CASSFTGELFF. Supplemented by reference TRBV18 and TRBJ2-2, the full variable domain reads NAGVMQNPRHLVRRRGQEARLRCSPMKGHSHVYWYRQLPEEGLKFMVYLQKENIIDESGMPKERFSAEFPKEGPSILRIQQVVRGDSAAYFCASSFTGELFFGEGSRLTVL.